In its sample, the clone carrying this TCR beta chain was seen a few times. What it binds is not known. This specimen belongs to a study of response to subunit inactivated influenza vaccine. General study points: Few additional T cells are recruited per seasonal influenza vaccination, authors suggested.

TCRdb independently ran MiXCR on the RT-PCR reads; one entry per CDR3 protein. This table holds about 530,000 distinct CDR3 sequences, 13% found once. The sequence came from a man over 45 who received an inactivated influenza vaccine. The sample was PBMCs from blood, taken around seven weeks after vaccination.

The CDR3 DNA follows: TGTGCCAGCAATCCGGGGGTGGGGAATGAGCAGTTCTTC. Amino acid sequence: CASNPGVGNEQFF. This chain uses TRBV12-3 or TRBV12-4 with TRBJ2-1; D might be TRBD2 (6 bases). The CDR3 loop spans 13 amino acids. V was pared by 7 bases and J by 7 bases, with 14 bases between.